This T cell receptor beta chain is from a study of shared clonotypes between healthy human individuals. Findings and caveats of the study: Non-shared clonotypes showed lower generation probabilities than clonotypes common to all four donors. Of the naive CD4 clonotypes, around 5% were shared across four donors.

Study processing details: Filtering differed, since immunoSEQ gave only junction sequences and no quality scores. This table comes from immunoSEQ multiplex PCR, and its TCRdb copy is limited to in-frame clones, with some not included. V, J and clone size reflect that table, while D and trimming were determined from the DNA. The table includes 2 million to 2.5 million clones, approximately 96% detected once. Trimming removed 6 bases from V and 6 bases from J; junction bases left unmatched: 13. The length of the CDR3 is 15 residues. Germline-derived CDR1 and CDR2 are MNHNS and SASEGT. Note on this clone: The antigen is not known.

Input material: naive CD4+ T cells sorted from blood. The subset denotes: CD45RA+ positively selected. The clonotype comes from a young man in good health. V usage is TRBV6-1 and J usage is TRBJ2-7, with TRBD2 matching 8 bases. The CDR3 loop reads CASRRTAGVMTEQYF. CDR3 coding DNA: TGTGCCAGCAGGAGGACAGCGGGAGTTATGACCGAGCAGTACTTC.